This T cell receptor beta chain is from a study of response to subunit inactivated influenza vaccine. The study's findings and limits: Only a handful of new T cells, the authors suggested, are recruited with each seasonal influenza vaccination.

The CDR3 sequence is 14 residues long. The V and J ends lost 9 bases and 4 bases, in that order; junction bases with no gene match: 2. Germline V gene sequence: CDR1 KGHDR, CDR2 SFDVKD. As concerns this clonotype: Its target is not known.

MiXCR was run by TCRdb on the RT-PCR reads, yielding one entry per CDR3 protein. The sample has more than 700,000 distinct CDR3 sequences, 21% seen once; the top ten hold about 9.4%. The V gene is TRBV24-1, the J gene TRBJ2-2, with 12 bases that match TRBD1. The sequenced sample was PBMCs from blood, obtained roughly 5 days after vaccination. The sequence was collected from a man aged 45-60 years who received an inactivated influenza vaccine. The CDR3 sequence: CATGTGGITGELFF. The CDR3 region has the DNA TGTGCCACCGGGACAGGGGGCATCACCGGGGAGCTGTTTTTT.